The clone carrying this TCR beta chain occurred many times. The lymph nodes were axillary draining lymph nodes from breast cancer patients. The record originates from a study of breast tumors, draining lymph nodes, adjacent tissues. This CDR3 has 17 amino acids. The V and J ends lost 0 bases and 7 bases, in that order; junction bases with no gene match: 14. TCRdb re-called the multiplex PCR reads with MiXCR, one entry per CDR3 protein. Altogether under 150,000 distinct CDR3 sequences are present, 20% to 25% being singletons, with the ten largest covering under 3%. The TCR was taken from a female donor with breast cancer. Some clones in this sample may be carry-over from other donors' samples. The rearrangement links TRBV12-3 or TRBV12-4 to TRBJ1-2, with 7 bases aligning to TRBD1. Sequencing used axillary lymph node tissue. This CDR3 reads CASSLAISDRASSGYTF. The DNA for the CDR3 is TGTGCCAGCAGTTTAGCCATATCCGACAGGGCTTCCAGTGGCTACACCTTC.